These 17 T cell receptor beta chains originate from one sample sequenced in a study of cytomegalovirus exposure and HLA in healthy donors. PCR employed 60 Vbeta and 13 Jbeta primers. The table came from immunoSEQ multiplex PCR; TCRdb's copy has only in-frame clones and leaves some out. The sample contains about 130,000 clones, over 70% of which appear only once. The sample was PBMCs. The receptor source for this set is a woman between 35 and 50 years old in good health and CMV-seronegative.

Turning to this clone: This same CDR3 is encoded by further DNA sequences in the sample. The J gene is TRBJ2-1, the V gene TRBV2, with 8 bases matching TRBD2. The trim removed 6 bases at V and 0 bases at J, leaving 4 bases unmatched. From germline, CDR1 is SNHLY and CDR2 FYNNEI. The CDR3 sequence is 15 residues long. The CDR3, as DNA: TGTGCCAGCAGGAGCGGGGGAAGCTCCTACAATGAGCAGTTCTTC. It translates to CASRSGGSSYNEQFF.

The chain uses TRBV10-1 and TRBJ2-3, with 7 bases identical to TRBD2. The CDR3 sequence is 16 residues long. In germline, CDR1 is WNHNN, CDR2 SYGVQD (reference sequence). The ends lost 4 bases at V and 2 bases at J; junction bases unmatched: 9. The CDR3 DNA is TGCGCCAGCAGTGGGGGGGGGAGGGAAACCACAGATACGCAGTATTTT. This translates into CASSGGGRETTDTQYF.

The chain joins TRBV4-2 to TRBJ2-7; D remains unclear. The CDR3 is 13 amino acids. CDR1 and CDR2 (germline): LGHNA, YNFKEQ. The V gene lost 3 bases and the J gene lost 2 bases, with 8 bases spanning the gap. This CDR3 is CASSQAPTYEQYF. The CDR3, as DNA: TGTGCCAGCAGCCAGGCTCCAACCTACGAGCAGTACTTC.

V gene TRBV6-1 combines with J gene TRBJ2-5; 10 bases map to TRBD2. The germline CDR1 and CDR2 sequences are MNHNS and SASEGT. J lost 1 base, V lost 2 bases, and 7 bases had no gene match. CDR3 length: 17 amino acids. Written as DNA, the CDR3 is TGTGCCAGCAGTGAATTGGCTAGCGGGAGATTCCAAGAGACCCAGTACTTC. Amino acids: CASSELASGRFQETQYF.

The chain uses TRBV5-1 and TRBJ1-6, with 8 bases fitting TRBD1. Germline CDR1 SGHRS, CDR2 YFSETQ. V trimming: 5 bases; J trimming: 0 bases; junction bases outside the gene matches: 4. The CDR3 runs 16 residues. The CDR3 sequence: CASSRDRSSYNSPLHF. In nucleotides, the CDR3 is TGCGCCAGCAGTCGGGACAGGAGCTCCTATAATTCACCCCTCCACTTT.

The chain has TRBV7-2 and TRBJ1-5; D unresolved. The CDR3 totals 13 residues. With 1 base removed from V and 5 bases from J, the gap between germline ends came to 6 bases. Germline CDR1 and CDR2: SGHTA and FQGNSA. The CDR3 loop reads CASSLVGYQPQHF. CDR3 sequence (DNA): TGTGCCAGCAGCTTAGTCGGTTATCAGCCCCAGCATTTT. Drawing the rest from reference TRBV7-2 and TRBJ1-5, the complete variable domain is GAGVSQSPSNKVTEKGKDVELRCDPISGHTALYWYRQSLGQGLEFLIYFQGNSAPDKSGLPSDRFSAERTGGSVSTLTIQRTQQEDSAVYLCASSLVGYQPQHFGDGTRLSIL.

The J gene is TRBJ2-3, the V gene TRBV4-1, with TRBD1 matching over 8 bases. Losses at the gene ends were 0 bases for V and 6 bases for J; bases not matched to a gene: 11. CDR3 length: 17 residues. CDR1 is MGHRA, CDR2 YSYEKL, per germline. The CDR3, as DNA: TGCGCCAGCAGCCAAGATGGTGGGGCAGGGGGCTCGGATACGCAGTATTTT. It translates to CASSQDGGAGGSDTQYF.

This clone showed up just a few times. V usage is TRBV2 and J usage is TRBJ1-5; TRBD1 matches 8 bases. Germline CDR1 is SNHLY and CDR2 is FYNNEI. This CDR3 is 14 amino acids long. J was trimmed by 3 bases and V by 6 bases; bases with no gene match: 4. In DNA form, the CDR3 reads TGTGCCAGCAGGGGACAGGAGATCAATCAGCCCCAGCATTTT. Encoded protein: CASRGQEINQPQHF.

The chain links TRBV25-1 to TRBJ1-4; possible D gene TRBD1, 5 bases. The length of the CDR3 is 15 residues. Trimming shortened V by 3 bases and J by 3 bases, and 11 bases separated the two germline ends. From germline, CDR1 is MGHDK and CDR2 SYGVNS. CDR3 sequence (DNA): TGTGCCAGCAGTGACTTGGGCAGGGCTAATGAAAAACTGTTTTTT. This gives the protein CASSDLGRANEKLFF.

The chain carries TRBV30 and TRBJ1-2; TRBD1 might be the D (6 bases). CDR1 and CDR2 from the germline V gene are GTSNPN and SVGIG (reference sequence). Trimming removed 0 bases from V and 3 bases from J, with 11 bases in between. CDR3 length: 14 residues. The CDR3 region is CAWSVPGAHYGYTF. CDR3 bases: TGTGCCTGGAGTGTACCAGGGGCCCACTATGGCTACACCTTC.

The chain is built from TRBV5-6 and TRBJ2-7, with TRBD2 as a possible D gene (5 bases). The V gene lost 3 bases and the J gene lost 2 bases, with 12 bases spanning the gap. Germline V gene data show CDR1 as SGHDT and CDR2 as YYEEEE. The CDR3 spans 14 residues. The CDR3 here is CASSSWTAAYEQYF. In DNA form, the CDR3 reads TGTGCCAGCAGCTCCTGGACTGCAGCCTACGAGCAGTACTTC. The full variable domain, rest sourced from reference TRBV5-6 and TRBJ2-7, is DAGVTQSPTHLIKTRGQQVTLRCSPKSGHDTVSWYQQALGQGPQFIFQYYEEEERQRGNFPDRFSGHQFPNYSSELNVNALLLGDSALYLCASSSWTAAYEQYFGPGTRLTVT.

Only a few counts were recorded for this clone. The J gene is TRBJ2-7, the V gene TRBV27, with D maybe TRBD2 (6 bases). V dropped 5 bases and J dropped 6 bases, with 20 bases sitting between them. Germline CDR1 MNHEY, CDR2 SMNVEV (reference sequence). The CDR3 has 15 residues. The CDR3 loop reads CASSPGLLNVGEQYF. The CDR3 DNA is TGTGCCAGCAGTCCGGGACTTCTTAACGTGGGCGAGCAGTACTTC.

The V and J genes are TRBV10-3 and TRBJ2-2; 8 bases fit TRBD1. The CDR3 totals 16 residues. CDR1 is ENHRY and CDR2 is SYGVKD in the germline V gene. The trim removed 2 bases at V and 4 bases at J, leaving 6 bases unmatched. The CDR3 DNA follows: TGTGCCATCAGTGAGCGGCAGGGGGCAAGCACCGGGGAGCTGTTTTTT. This encodes CAISERQGASTGELFF.

For the CDR3, the DNA is TGTGCCAGCAGCTTGGTGGCGGGAGGGCCCTACGAGCAGTACTTC. This encodes CASSLVAGGPYEQYF. V usage is TRBV5-4 and J usage is TRBJ2-7, with 9 positions matching TRBD2. After removal of 0 bases from V and 2 bases from J, the junction contained 3 bases not matched to a gene. This CDR3 contains 15 residues. The germline gives CDR1 SGHNT, CDR2 YYREEE (reference sequence).

The V and J genes are TRBV29-1 and TRBJ2-1; 12 bases align to TRBD2. V lost 7 bases and J lost 6; bases outside the gene matches: 7. From germline, CDR1 is SQVTM and CDR2 ANQGSEA. The CDR3 totals 14 residues. The DNA of the CDR3 is TGCAGCGCCCTAGGACTAGCGGGGACCAATGAGCAGTTCTTC. Residues: CSALGLAGTNEQFF.

The CDR3 here is CASSNTGANVLTF. In DNA, the CDR3 is TGCGCCAGCAGCAATACTGGGGCCAACGTCCTGACTTTC. The rearrangement joins TRBV5-1 to TRBJ2-6; D not resolved. Germline-derived CDR1 and CDR2 are SGHRS and YFSETQ. The CDR3 runs to 13 residues. V was pared by 4 bases and J by 2 bases, with 4 bases between.

The gene calls are TRBV28 and TRBJ1-2, with 8 bases that match TRBD1. Per the germline V gene, CDR1 is MDHEN and CDR2 is SYDVKM. The CDR3 is 12 residues long. The junction had 6 bases not matched to a gene; V was cut back by 7 bases and J by 8 bases. The CDR3 sequence: CASTQGARGYTF. In DNA form, the CDR3 reads TGTGCCAGCACCCAGGGGGCGCGAGGCTACACCTTC.